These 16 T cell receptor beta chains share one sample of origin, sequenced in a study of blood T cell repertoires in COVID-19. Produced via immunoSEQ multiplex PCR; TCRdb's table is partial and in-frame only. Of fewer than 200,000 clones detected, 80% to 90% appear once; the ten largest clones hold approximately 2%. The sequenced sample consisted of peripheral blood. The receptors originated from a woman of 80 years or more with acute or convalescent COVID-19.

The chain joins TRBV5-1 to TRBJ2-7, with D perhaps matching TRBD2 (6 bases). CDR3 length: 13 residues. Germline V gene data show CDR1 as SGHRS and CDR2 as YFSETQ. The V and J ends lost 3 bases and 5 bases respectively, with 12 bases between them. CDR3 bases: TGCGCCAGCAGCTCCGGGGGTGGGGACGAGCAGTACTTC. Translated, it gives CASSSGGGDEQYF.

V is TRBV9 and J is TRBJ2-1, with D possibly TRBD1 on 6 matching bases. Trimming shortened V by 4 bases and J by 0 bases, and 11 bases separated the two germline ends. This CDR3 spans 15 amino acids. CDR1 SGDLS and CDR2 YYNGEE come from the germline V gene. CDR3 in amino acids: CASSLRTVSYNEQFF. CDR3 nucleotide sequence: TGTGCCAGCAGCCTTCGGACAGTCTCCTACAATGAGCAGTTCTTC.

This CDR3 reads CASSPRSIGGYTF. CDR3 DNA: TGTGCCAGCAGTCCGAGGAGCATAGGAGGCTACACCTTC. This rearrangement joins TRBV6-2 or TRBV6-3 to TRBJ1-2, with unresolved D. Deletions cut 5 bases from V and 8 bases from J, with 15 bases between. The germline V gene encodes CDR1 MNHEY and CDR2 SVGEGT. The length of the CDR3 is 13 residues.

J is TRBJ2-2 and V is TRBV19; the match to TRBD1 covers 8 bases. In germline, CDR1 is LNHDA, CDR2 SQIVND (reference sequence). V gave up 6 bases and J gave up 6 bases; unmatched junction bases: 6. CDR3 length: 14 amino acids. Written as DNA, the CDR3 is TGTGCCAGTAGGATCGGACAGGGAGCCGGGGAGCTGTTTTTT. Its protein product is CASRIGQGAGELFF.

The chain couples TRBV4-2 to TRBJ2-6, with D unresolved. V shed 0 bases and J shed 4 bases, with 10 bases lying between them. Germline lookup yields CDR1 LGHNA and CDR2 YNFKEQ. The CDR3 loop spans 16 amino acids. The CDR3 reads CASSQETATGANVLTF. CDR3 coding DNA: TGTGCCAGCAGCCAAGAAACTGCTACCGGGGCCAACGTCCTGACTTTC.

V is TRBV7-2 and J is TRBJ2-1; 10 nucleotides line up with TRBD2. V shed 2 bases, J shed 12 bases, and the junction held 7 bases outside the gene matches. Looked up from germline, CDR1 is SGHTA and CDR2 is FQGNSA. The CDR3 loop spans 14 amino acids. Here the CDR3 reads CASSLKASGGGQFF. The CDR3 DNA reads TGTGCCAGCAGCTTAAAAGCTAGCGGGGGAGGGCAGTTCTTC.

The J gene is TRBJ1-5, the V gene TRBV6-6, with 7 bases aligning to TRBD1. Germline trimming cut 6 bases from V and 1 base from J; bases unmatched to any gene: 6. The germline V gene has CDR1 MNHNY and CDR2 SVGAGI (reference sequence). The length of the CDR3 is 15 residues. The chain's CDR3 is CASSNDRASNQPQHF. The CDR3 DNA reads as TGTGCCAGCAGCAATGACAGGGCGAGCAATCAGCCCCAGCATTTT.

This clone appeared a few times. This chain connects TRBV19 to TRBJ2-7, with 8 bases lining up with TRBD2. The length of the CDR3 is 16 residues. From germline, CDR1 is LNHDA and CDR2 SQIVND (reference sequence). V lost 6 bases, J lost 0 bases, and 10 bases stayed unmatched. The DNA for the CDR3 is TGTGCCAGTAGCCCGGTGCGCAGCGGGAGCTCCTACGAGCAGTACTTC. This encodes CASSPVRSGSSYEQYF. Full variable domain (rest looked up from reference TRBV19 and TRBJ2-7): DGGITQSPKYLFRKEGQNVTLSCEQNLNHDAMYWYRQDPGQGLRLIYYSQIVNDFQKGDIAEGYSVSREKKESFPLTVTSAQKNPTAFYLCASSPVRSGSSYEQYFGPGTRLTVT.

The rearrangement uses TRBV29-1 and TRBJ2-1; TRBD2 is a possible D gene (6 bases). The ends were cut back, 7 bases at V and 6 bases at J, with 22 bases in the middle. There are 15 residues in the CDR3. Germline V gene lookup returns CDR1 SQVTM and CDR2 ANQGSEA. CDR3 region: CSAKPLAPGGNEQFF. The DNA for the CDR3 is TGCAGCGCCAAACCCCTAGCGCCTGGAGGCAATGAGCAGTTCTTC.

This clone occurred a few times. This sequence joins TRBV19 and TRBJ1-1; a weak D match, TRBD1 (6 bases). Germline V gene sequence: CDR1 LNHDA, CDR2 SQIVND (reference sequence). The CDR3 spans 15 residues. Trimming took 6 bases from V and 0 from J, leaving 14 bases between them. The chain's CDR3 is CASRKRQEMNTEAFF. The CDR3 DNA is TGTGCCAGTAGGAAAAGACAGGAGATGAACACTGAAGCTTTCTTT.

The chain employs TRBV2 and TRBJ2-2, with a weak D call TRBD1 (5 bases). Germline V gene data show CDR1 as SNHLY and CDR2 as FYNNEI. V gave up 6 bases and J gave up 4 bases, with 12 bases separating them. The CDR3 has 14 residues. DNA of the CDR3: TGTGCCAGCAGCGGCCAGGGTACCACCGGGGAGCTGTTTTTT. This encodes CASSGQGTTGELFF.

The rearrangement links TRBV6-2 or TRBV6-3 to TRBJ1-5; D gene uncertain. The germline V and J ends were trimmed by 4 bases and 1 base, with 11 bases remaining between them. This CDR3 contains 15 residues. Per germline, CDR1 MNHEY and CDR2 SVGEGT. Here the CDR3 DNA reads TGTGCCAGCAGTTCGCCGAGGGTAAGCAATCAGCCCCAGCATTTT. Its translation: CASSSPRVSNQPQHF.

CDR3 region: CASSRGQGVVRELFF. In DNA, the CDR3 is TGTGCCAGCAGCCGTGGACAGGGTGTGGTCCGGGAGCTGTTTTTT. The J gene is TRBJ2-2, the V gene TRBV11-2; 8 nucleotides agree with TRBD1. The CDR3 is 15 amino acids. Germline V lookup: CDR1 SGHAT, CDR2 FQNNGV. The V segment lost 5 bases and the J segment 9 bases; nucleotides outside the gene matches: 11.

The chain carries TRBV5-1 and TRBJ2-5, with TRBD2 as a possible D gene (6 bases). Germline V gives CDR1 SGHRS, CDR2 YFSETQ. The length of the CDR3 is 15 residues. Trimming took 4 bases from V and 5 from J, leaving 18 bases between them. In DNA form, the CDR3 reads TGCGCCAGCAGCCCGGGCGCGGGGCCTCAGGAGACCCAGTACTTC. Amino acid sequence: CASSPGAGPQETQYF.

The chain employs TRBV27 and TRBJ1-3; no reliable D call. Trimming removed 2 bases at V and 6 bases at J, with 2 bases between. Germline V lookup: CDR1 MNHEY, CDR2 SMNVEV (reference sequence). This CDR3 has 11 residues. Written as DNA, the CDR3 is TGTGCCAGCAGTTTACTAAACACCATATATTTT. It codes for CASSLLNTIYF.

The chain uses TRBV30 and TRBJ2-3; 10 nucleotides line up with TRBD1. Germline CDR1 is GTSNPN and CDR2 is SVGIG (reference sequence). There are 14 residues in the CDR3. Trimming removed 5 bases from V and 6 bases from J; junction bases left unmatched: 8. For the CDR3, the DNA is TGTGCCTGGCAGGACAGGGGGGTTTCGGATACGCAGTATTTT. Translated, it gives CAWQDRGVSDTQYF.